This T cell receptor beta chain was recovered during a study of cytomegalovirus exposure and HLA in healthy donors. Study at large: Prior work identified 120 million or so unique TCR beta sequences in some 180 million T cells.

As regards this clone: Its target is not known.

The PCR contained 60 Vbeta and 13 Jbeta primers. Using immunoSEQ multiplex PCR, the repertoire was profiled, and TCRdb retains in-frame clones only, with some absent. The sample lists about 120,000 clones, roughly two thirds seen once, with over 1.5% in the top ten. Per the germline V gene, CDR1 is MNHEY and CDR2 is SMNVEV (reference sequence). The CDR3 loop spans 14 amino acids. The trim removed 6 bases at V and 0 bases at J, leaving 4 bases unmatched. The study, taken as a whole, reports: One variant, a missense change in DCLRE1C, was linked in a later analysis to TCR beta V- and J-gene trimming. The records held CMV serostatus as the only immune exposure information. An analysis that came later showed most CMV-associated TCR beta chains appearing HLA-restricted.

This sequence originates from a man in his thirties or forties in good health and CMV-seropositive. The source material was PBMCs. The V call is TRBV27, the J call TRBJ1-2; 7 bases agree with TRBD1. The CDR3 nucleotides are TGTGCCAGCAGCCTCAGGGGGGCTAACTATGGCTACACCTTC. Residues: CASSLRGANYGYTF.